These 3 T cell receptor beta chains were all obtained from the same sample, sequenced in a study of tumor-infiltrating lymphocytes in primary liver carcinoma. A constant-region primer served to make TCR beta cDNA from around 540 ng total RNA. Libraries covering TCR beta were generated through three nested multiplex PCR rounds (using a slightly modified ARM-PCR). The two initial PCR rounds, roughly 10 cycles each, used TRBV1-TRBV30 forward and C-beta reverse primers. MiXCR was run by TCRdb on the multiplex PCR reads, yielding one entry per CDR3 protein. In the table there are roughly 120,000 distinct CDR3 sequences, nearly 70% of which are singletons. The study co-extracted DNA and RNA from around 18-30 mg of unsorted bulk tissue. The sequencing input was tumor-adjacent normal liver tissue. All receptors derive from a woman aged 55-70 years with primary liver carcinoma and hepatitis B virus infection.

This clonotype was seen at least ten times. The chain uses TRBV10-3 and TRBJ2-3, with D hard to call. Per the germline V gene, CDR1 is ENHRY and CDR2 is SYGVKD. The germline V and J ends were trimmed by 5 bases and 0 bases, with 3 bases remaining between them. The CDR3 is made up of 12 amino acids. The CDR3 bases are TGTGCCATCAGTCTAAGCACAGATACGCAGTATTTT. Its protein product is CAISLSTDTQYF.

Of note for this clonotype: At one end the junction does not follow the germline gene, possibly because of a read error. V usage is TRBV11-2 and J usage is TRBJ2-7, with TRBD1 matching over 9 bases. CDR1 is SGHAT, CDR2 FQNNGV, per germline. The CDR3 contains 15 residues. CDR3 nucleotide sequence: TGTGCCAGTAGCTTAGGTGGGGACAGGGCCTACAAGCAGTACTTC. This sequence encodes CASSLGGDRAYKQYF. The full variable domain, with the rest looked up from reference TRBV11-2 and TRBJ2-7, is EAGVAQSPRYKIIEKRQSVAFWCNPISGHATLYWYQQILGQGPKLLIQFQNNGVVDDSQLPKDRFSAERLKGVDSTLKIQPAKLEDSAVYLCASSLGGDRAYKQYFGPGTRLTVT.

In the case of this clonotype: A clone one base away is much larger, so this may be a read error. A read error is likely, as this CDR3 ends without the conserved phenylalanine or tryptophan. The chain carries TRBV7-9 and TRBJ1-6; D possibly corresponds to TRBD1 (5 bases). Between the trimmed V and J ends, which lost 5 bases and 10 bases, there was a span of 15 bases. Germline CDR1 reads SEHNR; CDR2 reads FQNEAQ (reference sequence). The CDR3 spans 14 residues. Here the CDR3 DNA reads TGTGCCAGCAGCCCGGGACCCGACGCCTCACCCCTCCACCTT. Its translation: CASSPGPDASPLHL.